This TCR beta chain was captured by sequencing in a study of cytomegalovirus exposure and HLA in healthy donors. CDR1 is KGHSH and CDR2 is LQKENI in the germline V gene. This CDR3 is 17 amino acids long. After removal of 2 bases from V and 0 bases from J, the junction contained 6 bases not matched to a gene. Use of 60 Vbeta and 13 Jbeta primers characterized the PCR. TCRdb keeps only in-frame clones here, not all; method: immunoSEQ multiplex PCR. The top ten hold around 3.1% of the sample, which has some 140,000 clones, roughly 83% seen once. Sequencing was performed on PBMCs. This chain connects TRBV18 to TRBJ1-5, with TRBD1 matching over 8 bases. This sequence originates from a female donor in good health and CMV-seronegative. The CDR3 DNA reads TGTGCCAGCTCACCAAGGCCCGGGACAGGTAGCAATCAGCCCCAGCATTTT. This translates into CASSPRPGTGSNQPQHF.